This is a list of T cell receptor beta chains from one sample in a study of CD8 T cells in Susac syndrome. From the immunoSEQ multiplex PCR reads, TCRdb called clonotypes with MiXCR, one entry per CDR3 protein. The sample has roughly 200,000 distinct CDR3 sequences, approximately 95% seen once; the top ten hold about 0.1%. Sequencing was done on a sample of CD4+ T cells from PBMCs. All receptors come from a human donor in good health. Each CDR3 is given with its conserved first and last residue. D genes are given only for firm matches. Expanded clones get a size class; other rows say once, few or many, or leave the size out.

j_call v_call clone_size d_call cdr3_aa cdr3_nt
TRBJ2-1 TRBV20-1 NA NA CSAASAGYNEQFF TGCAGTGCCGCCTCAGCGGGCTACAATGAGCAGTTCTTC
TRBJ2-7 TRBV30 once NA CARRDPGRAYEQYF TGTGCCCGCAGAGACCCGGGACGGGCCTACGAGCAGTACTTC
TRBJ1-1 TRBV11-2 NA NA CASSLRDGAAFF TGTGCCAGCAGCCTCCGGGACGGAGCGGCTTTCTTT
TRBJ2-1 TRBV4-2 NA NA CASSQGTGPYNEQFF TGTGCCAGCAGCCAGGGTACGGGACCCTACAATGAGCAGTTCTTC
TRBJ1-4 TRBV20-1 NA NA CSARDTRFATNEKLFF TGCAGTGCTAGAGATACGAGATTTGCAACTAATGAAAAACTGTTTTTT
TRBJ2-1 TRBV3-1 NA TRBD2 CASSRKAGGNNEQFF TGTGCCAGCAGCCGGAAAGCGGGAGGGAACAATGAGCAGTTCTTC
TRBJ1-1 TRBV9 NA NA CASTLFPGTMNTEAFF TGTGCCAGCACCCTCTTTCCTGGGACCATGAACACTGAAGCTTTCTTT
TRBJ1-1 TRBV2 NA NA CASTELNTEAFF TGTGCCAGCACGGAGTTGAACACTGAAGCTTTCTTT
TRBJ2-7 TRBV11-2 NA NA CASSWGRGASYEQYF TGTGCCAGCAGCTGGGGCAGGGGTGCCTCCTACGAGCAGTACTTC
TRBJ2-7 TRBV15 NA NA CATSRDPDYEQYF TGTGCCACCAGCAGAGATCCGGATTACGAGCAGTACTTC
TRBJ2-2 TRBV6-2/TRBV6-3 once NA CASSPTGNTGELFF TGTGCCAGCAGCCCAACGGGGAACACCGGGGAGCTGTTTTTT
TRBJ1-1 TRBV7-2 NA NA CASTHPTLLGTEVFF TGTGCCAGCACCCACCCTACCCTCCTGGGGACTGAAGTTTTCTTT
TRBJ2-7 TRBV28 NA TRBD1 CASSLEGHRGEAYEQYF TGTGCCAGCAGTTTAGAGGGACACAGGGGCGAAGCCTACGAGCAGTACTTC
TRBJ2-3 TRBV7-9 NA NA CASSSVDTQYF TGTGCCAGCAGTTCAGTAGATACGCAGTATTTT
TRBJ2-2 TRBV4-3 NA NA CASSQEWRPRVTGELFF TGCGCCAGCAGCCAAGAGTGGCGGCCCCGGGTTACCGGGGAGCTGTTTTTT
TRBJ2-5 TRBV3-1 NA NA CASSQAPGGRETQYF TGTGCCAGCAGCCAGGCGCCAGGGGGGAGAGAGACCCAGTACTTC
TRBJ2-1 TRBV4-2 NA TRBD2 CASSQEPSGSSSYNEQFF TGTGCCAGCAGCCAAGAGCCTAGCGGGAGTAGCTCCTACAATGAGCAGTTCTTC
TRBJ1-1 TRBV7-6 NA NA CASSLSAGTAEAFF TGTGCCAGCAGCTTATCCGCCGGGACCGCTGAAGCTTTCTTT
TRBJ2-7 TRBV29-1 NA NA CSVSTTSYEQYF TGCAGCGTCTCGACAACCTCCTACGAGCAGTACTTC
TRBJ2-5 TRBV2 NA TRBD2 CASRLAGTETQYF TGTGCCAGCAGACTAGCGGGAACAGAGACCCAGTACTTC
TRBJ2-5 TRBV30 NA NA CAWSRGAGQETQYF TGTGCCTGGTCCCGCGGGGCGGGACAAGAGACCCAGTACTTC
TRBJ2-2 TRBV27 NA NA CASRTSTGELFF TGTGCCAGCAGAACGAGTACCGGGGAGCTGTTTTTT
TRBJ1-2 TRBV7-2 NA NA CASSPAGTYGYTF TGTGCCAGCAGCCCAGCAGGGACCTATGGCTACACCTTC
TRBJ2-2 TRBV5-4 NA TRBD1 CASRSGTVNTGELFF TGTGCCAGCAGATCCGGGACAGTCAACACCGGGGAGCTGTTTTTT
TRBJ2-7 TRBV28 NA NA CASRSRGEQYF TGTGCCAGCAGATCCAGGGGCGAGCAGTACTTC
TRBJ2-1 TRBV7-9 once NA CASSLGVVSYNEQFF TGTGCCAGCAGCTTAGGAGTTGTCTCCTACAATGAGCAGTTCTTC
TRBJ2-5 TRBV12-3/TRBV12-4 NA TRBD2 CASSLLRVAGGQLQETQYF TGTGCCAGCAGTCTTCTTCGCGTAGCGGGAGGGCAACTTCAAGAGACCCAGTACTTC
TRBJ1-5 TRBV18 NA NA CASSTGVGFGNQPQHF TGTGCCAGCTCTACCGGGGTTGGGTTCGGCAATCAGCCCCAGCATTTT
TRBJ1-1 TRBV29-1 NA NA CSVEDRGEAFF TGCAGCGTTGAAGACAGGGGTGAAGCTTTCTTT
TRBJ2-7 TRBV18 NA NA CASSQGSVRVEQYF TGTGCCAGCTCACAAGGGAGCGTCAGGGTGGAGCAGTACTTC
TRBJ2-7 TRBV29-1 NA TRBD1 CSVVVRGRLGSYEQYF TGCAGCGTTGTCGTCAGGGGGCGCTTGGGGTCCTACGAGCAGTACTTC
TRBJ2-6 TRBV30 NA NA CAWSVPGVSGANVLTF TGTGCCTGGAGTGTACCGGGAGTCTCTGGGGCCAACGTCCTGACTTTC
TRBJ1-2 TRBV30 NA NA CAWSVGGGSGYTF TGTGCCTGGAGTGTAGGTGGGGGTTCCGGCTACACCTTC
TRBJ1-2 TRBV29-1 NA NA CSVEYRPETESNYGYTF TGCAGCGTTGAATACCGTCCGGAAACCGAATCTAACTATGGCTACACCTTC
TRBJ2-7 TRBV6-5 NA NA CASSPQGQLYEQYF TGTGCCAGCAGTCCCCAGGGGCAGCTATACGAGCAGTACTTC
TRBJ1-1 TRBV6-6 NA NA CASSYFRRSEAFF TGTGCCAGCAGTTACTTCCGGAGATCCGAAGCTTTCTTT
TRBJ1-5 TRBV20-1 NA NA CSAREGSSYQPQHF TGCAGTGCTAGAGAGGGCTCAAGTTATCAACCCCAGCATTTT
TRBJ2-2 TRBV27 NA NA CASSYEGRELFF TGTGCCAGCAGTTACGAGGGGAGGGAGCTGTTTTTT
TRBJ2-7 TRBV27 NA TRBD2 CASSLGLAGRGEQYF TGTGCCAGCAGCTTGGGGCTAGCGGGACGGGGGGAGCAGTACTTC
TRBJ2-1 TRBV24-1 NA NA CATSDPGYEQFF TGTGCCACCAGTGACCCCGGGTATGAGCAGTTCTTC
TRBJ2-3 TRBV20-1 few NA CSARPGDTQYF TGCAGTGCTAGACCCGGAGATACGCAGTATTTT
TRBJ2-4 TRBV15 once TRBD1 CATSRAAGQVGYNIQYF TGTGCCACCAGCAGAGCGGCTGGACAGGTGGGATACAACATTCAGTACTTC
TRBJ2-3 TRBV4-3 NA NA CASSQDWGDTQYF TGCGCCAGCAGCCAAGATTGGGGAGATACGCAGTATTTT
TRBJ1-5 TRBV4-3 NA NA CASSQDFPGNQPQHF TGCGCCAGCAGCCAAGACTTCCCGGGGAATCAGCCCCAGCATTTT
TRBJ2-1 TRBV29-1 NA NA CSVEDLRVDEQFF TGCAGCGTTGAAGATCTCAGGGTGGATGAGCAGTTCTTC
TRBJ1-1 TRBV3-1 NA NA CASSQDLSTEAFF TGTGCCAGCAGCCAAGATTTAAGCACTGAAGCTTTCTTT